The clone carrying this TCR beta chain was found many times. Its antigen is undetermined. These data belong to a study of T cells in Graves' hyperthyroidism and ophthalmopathy. Study outcomes and limitations: Ophthalmopathy was identified by the model a median about 6.4 months ahead of onset.

Patients counted as stable if ophthalmopathy did not develop within 18 months. Hyperthyroidism in the patients, aged 18 to 65, was newly diagnosed and under 2 months in duration. Diagnoses rested on clinical symptoms, serum thyroxine and TRAb, thyroid ultrasound and orbital computed tomography. The CDR3 regions of TCR beta were amplified from RNA transcripts. Using the HTBI primer set, a first-round RT-PCR was run on the TCR CDR3. TCRdb independently ran MiXCR on the multiplex PCR reads; one entry per CDR3 protein. The repertoire consists of 600,000 or so distinct CDR3 sequences, with just over 45% occurring once and the leading ten covering 8.2%. Trimming took off 4 bases at V and 1 base at J, with 10 bases between the two ends. Germline V lookup: CDR1 MGHDK, CDR2 SYGVNS. This CDR3 spans 14 amino acids.

The sequence was obtained from a woman between 18 and 30 years old with Graves' hyperthyroidism. The chain joins TRBV25-1 to TRBJ1-2, with D unclear. Sequenced material: peripheral blood or thyroid tissue (not recorded which). This CDR3 reads CASSGRGFNYGYTF. The CDR3 DNA is TGTGCCAGCAGTGGACGCGGGTTTAACTATGGCTACACCTTC.